The 5 T cell receptor beta chains below all came from one sample that was sequenced in a study. Tregs were sorted as CD4+CD25+CD127-/low cells. MiXCR, run by TCRdb on the 5' RACE reads, gives a single entry per CDR3 protein. The sample has 50,000 to 60,000 distinct CDR3 sequences; more than 20% are singletons. Sequencing was performed on tumor-infiltrating Tregs sorted from the breast tumor. These receptors originate from a female donor with breast cancer.

The chain recombines TRBV27 with TRBJ1-5; TRBD1 matches 7 bases. With 6 bases clipped from V and 4 bases from J, the junction kept 15 bases outside the gene matches. The CDR3 loop spans 17 amino acids. Germline values: CDR1 MNHEY, CDR2 SMNVEV (reference sequence). The CDR3 loop is CASSTQSDRVRNQPQHF. The CDR3 DNA sequence: TGTGCCAGCAGCACGCAGAGTGACAGGGTCCGGAATCAGCCCCAGCATTTT.

This clonotype was counted a single time. The rearrangement uses TRBV7-2 and TRBJ1-2; 9 bases agree with TRBD1. After removal of 0 bases from V and 8 bases from J, the junction contained 7 bases not matched to a gene. The CDR3 spans 15 residues. Germline V lookup: CDR1 SGHTA, CDR2 FQGNSA. The CDR3 DNA reads TGTGCCAGCAGCTTAGCAACAGGGGGCGCTGGGGGCTACACCTTC. It translates to CASSLATGGAGGYTF.

About this clonotype itself: A much larger clone lies a single base off, so this may be a read error. The gene calls are TRBV7-2 and TRBJ2-1; D might be TRBD2 (6 bases). Germline CDR1 is SGHTA and CDR2 is FQGNSA. With 5 bases removed from V and 3 bases from J, the gap between germline ends came to 11 bases. CDR3 length equals 14 residues. The CDR3 reads CTSSGGILYNEQFF. The CDR3 DNA is TGTACCAGCAGCGGGGGGATCCTCTACAATGAGCAGTTCTTC.

This clonotype turned up a few times. This rearrangement joins TRBV7-9 to TRBJ2-3; TRBD1 is a possible D gene (6 bases). Trimming shortened V by 6 bases and J by 0 bases, and 10 bases separated the two germline ends. This CDR3 region has 14 residues. Per germline, CDR1 SEHNR and CDR2 FQNEAQ (reference sequence). CDR3 amino acids: CASSRTASTDTQYF. CDR3 nucleotide sequence: TGTGCCAGCAGTAGGACAGCTAGCACAGATACGCAGTATTTT.

The gene calls are TRBV6-5 and TRBJ2-4, with 8 bases identical to TRBD2. Germline V lookup: CDR1 MNHEY, CDR2 SVGAGI. V was clipped by 3 bases and J by 0 bases; unmatched bases: 1. The CDR3 has 15 residues. The CDR3 is CASSYSGIAKNIQYF. In DNA, the CDR3 is TGTGCCAGCAGTTATAGCGGGATAGCCAAAAACATTCAGTACTTC.